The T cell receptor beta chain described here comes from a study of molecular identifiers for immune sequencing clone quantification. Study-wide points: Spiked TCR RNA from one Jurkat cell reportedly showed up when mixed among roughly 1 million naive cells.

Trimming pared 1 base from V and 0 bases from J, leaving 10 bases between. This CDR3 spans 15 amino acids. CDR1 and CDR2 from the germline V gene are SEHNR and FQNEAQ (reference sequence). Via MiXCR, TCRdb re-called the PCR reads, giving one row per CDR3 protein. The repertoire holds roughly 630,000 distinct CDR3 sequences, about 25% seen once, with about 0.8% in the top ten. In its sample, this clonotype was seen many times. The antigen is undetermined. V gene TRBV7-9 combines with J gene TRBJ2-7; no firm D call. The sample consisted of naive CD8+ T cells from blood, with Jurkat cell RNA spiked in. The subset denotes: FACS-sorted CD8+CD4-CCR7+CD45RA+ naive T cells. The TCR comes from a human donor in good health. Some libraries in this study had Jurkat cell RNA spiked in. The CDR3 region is CASSLVARSSYEQYF. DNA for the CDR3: TGTGCCAGCAGCTTAGTAGCCCGGTCCTCCTACGAGCAGTACTTC.